This T cell receptor beta chain was sequenced in a study of cytomegalovirus exposure and HLA in healthy donors. Study-level findings and limits: It was taken for granted in presence/absence analyses that sequencing depth across donors was roughly uniform. Many donors carried some public TCRs, although rarity characterized most TCR sequences. TCR beta chains numbering under 200 were designated cytomegalovirus-associated. Productive rates of about 87% or about 30% were seen for most TCR beta V segments in an earlier analysis.

PCR amplification relied on 60 Vbeta primers (plus 13 Jbeta primers). The repertoire was sequenced with immunoSEQ multiplex PCR; TCRdb's copy has only in-frame clones and lacks some. This table has 150,000 or so clones, 77% appearing once. In the case of this clone: Its cognate antigen is unknown.

The CDR3 consists of 16 residues. Looked up from germline, CDR1 is LNHDA and CDR2 is SQIVND (reference sequence). The J segment lost 4 bases and the V segment lost 6 bases, leaving 12 bases of the junction unmatched. The receptor comes from a male donor in good health and CMV-seropositive. This chain connects TRBV19 to TRBJ1-1; TRBD1 agrees at 9 bases. The sequenced material came from PBMCs. CDR3 bases: TGTGCCAGTAGAGACAGGGGGGCTCATAGTGGCACTGAAGCTTTCTTT. Translated, it gives CASRDRGAHSGTEAFF. Combining the CDR3 with reference TRBV19 and TRBJ1-1 gives the whole variable domain DGGITQSPKYLFRKEGQNVTLSCEQNLNHDAMYWYRQDPGQGLRLIYYSQIVNDFQKGDIAEGYSVSREKKESFPLTVTSAQKNPTAFYLCASRDRGAHSGTEAFFGQGTRLTVV.